This is a list of T cell receptor beta chains from one sample in a study of Ad26.COV2.S vaccination and SARS-CoV-2 variants. The repertoire was sequenced with immunoSEQ multiplex PCR; TCRdb's copy has only in-frame clones and lacks some. This table has 400,000 to 450,000 clones, 75% to 95% appearing once. The material sequenced was peripheral blood, taken in a trial of Ad26.COV2.S vaccine versus placebo. The receptors originated from a person aged 18 to 65 who received the Ad26.COV2.S COVID-19 vaccine or a placebo. CDR3s include the opening cysteine and the closing phenylalanine or tryptophan. A D gene is named only where the DNA matches it firmly. Size values are once, few and many counts, or a class for expanded clones, and some rows have none.

d_call | j_call | cdr3_length | v_call | clone_size | cdr3_nt | cdr3_aa
TRBD2 | TRBJ2-2 | 16 | TRBV5-1 | - | TGCGCCAGCAGCGCCGGGACTAGCGGTAACACCGGGGAGCTGTTTTTT | CASSAGTSGNTGELFF
TRBD2 | TRBJ2-7 | 17 | TRBV18 | - | TGTGCCAGCTCACCCCCGGGACTAGCGGTAAGCTCCTACGAGCAGTACTTC | CASSPPGLAVSSYEQYF
TRBD1 | TRBJ2-7 | 16 | TRBV4-2 | - | TGTGCCAGCAGCCAAGATCTTGGACAGGGGGTGGACGAGCAGTACTTC | CASSQDLGQGVDEQYF
- | TRBJ1-5 | 18 | TRBV7-8 | - | TGTGCCAGCAGCTTAAAGCCGACGACAGCTTATAGCAATCAGCCCCAGCATTTT | CASSLKPTTAYSNQPQHF
TRBD1 | TRBJ2-2 | 16 | TRBV24-1 | - | TGTGCCACCAGTGATTCCGGGACAGGGAAGACCGGGGAGCTGTTTTTT | CATSDSGTGKTGELFF
- | TRBJ2-1 | 14 | TRBV3-1/TRBV3-2 | - | TGTGCCAGCAGCCAAAGGCAGGGTAGTTTTGAGCAGTTCTTC | CASSQRQGSFEQFF
- | TRBJ1-6 | 15 | TRBV7-9 | - | TGTGCCAGCAGCCTCGGACCCGGCTATAATTCACCCCTCCACTTT | CASSLGPGYNSPLHF
- | TRBJ1-5 | 13 | TRBV10-3 | - | TGTGCCATCAGTGAGAAGACAGATCAGCCCCAGCATTTT | CAISEKTDQPQHF
TRBD1 | TRBJ1-4 | 15 | TRBV7-2 | - | TGTGCCAGCAGCCCGAGGGGGGACAGCCTTGAAAAACTGTTTTTT | CASSPRGDSLEKLFF
TRBD2 | TRBJ2-2 | 17 | TRBV5-4 | - | TGTGCCAGCAGCTTTGGACTAGCGGGAGGTCTCACCGGGGAGCTGTTTTTT | CASSFGLAGGLTGELFF
TRBD2 | TRBJ2-7 | 14 | TRBV7-9 | - | TGTGCCAGCAGCAGGACCGGGACTACTTACGAGCAGTACTTC | CASSRTGTTYEQYF
TRBD1 | TRBJ2-7 | 15 | TRBV5-4 | - | TGTGCCAGCAGCTTAGAGGGACAGGGAAAGTACGAGCAGTACTTC | CASSLEGQGKYEQYF
- | TRBJ2-5 | 15 | TRBV10-3 | once | TGTGCCATCAGCGCTTATCCCCGGGACTCGGAGACCCAGTACTTC | CAISAYPRDSETQYF
TRBD1 | TRBJ2-7 | 16 | TRBV19 | - | TGTGCCAGTAGTAGCCCGATGGGACAGGGGCCTGGGGAGCAGTACTTC | CASSSPMGQGPGEQYF
TRBD1 | TRBJ2-7 | 14 | TRBV7-8 | - | TGTGCCAGCAGCCCTAAGGGACAGGGGCGTCCACAGTACTTC | CASSPKGQGRPQYF
- | TRBJ2-2 | 15 | TRBV4-3 | - | TGCGCCAGCAGCCAAGACAGATTCAACACCGGGGAGCTGTTTTTT | CASSQDRFNTGELFF
- | TRBJ1-2 | 14 | TRBV7-9 | - | TGTGCCAGCTCCAGGGGAGACTCTAACTATGGCTACACCTTC | CASSRGDSNYGYTF
- | TRBJ2-7 | 12 | TRBV28 | - | TGTGCCAGTCGGCAGGGCTCCTACGAGCAGTACTTC | CASRQGSYEQYF
TRBD2 | TRBJ2-5 | 18 | TRBV7-2 | - | TGTGCCAGCAGCTCCCGACTAGCGGGAGGTGACGCCCAAGAGACCCAGTACTTC | CASSSRLAGGDAQETQYF
- | TRBJ2-1 | 14 | TRBV3-1/TRBV3-2 | - | TGTGCCAGCAGCCAACCGCGGGGTTACAATGAGCAGTTCTTC | CASSQPRGYNEQFF
TRBD1 | TRBJ2-5 | 16 | TRBV30 | few | TGTGCCTGGAGTTCTAAGGACAGGGGGCTGATACAGACCCAGTACTTC | CAWSSKDRGLIQTQYF
TRBD2 | TRBJ2-7 | 14 | TRBV7-9 | - | TGTGCCAGCAGAGATAGCGGGAGATCGAACGAGCAGTACTTC | CASRDSGRSNEQYF
TRBD2 | TRBJ2-7 | 14 | TRBV7-2 | once | TGTGCCAGCAGCTCAGGACTAGGTTACTACGAGCAGTACTTC | CASSSGLGYYEQYF
- | TRBJ1-1 | 13 | TRBV18 | - | TGTGCCAGCTCACTAGGACAGAACACTGAAGCTTTCTTT | CASSLGQNTEAFF
TRBD2 | TRBJ2-7 | 15 | TRBV18 | - | TGTGCCAGCTCGGCGGGACTAGCGGGAACCTACGAGCAGTACTTC | CASSAGLAGTYEQYF
TRBD1 | TRBJ2-3 | 15 | TRBV5-4 | - | TGTGCCAGCAGCCCCGACAGGGGGCTCACAGATACGCAGTATTTT | CASSPDRGLTDTQYF
TRBD2 | TRBJ2-7 | 15 | TRBV27 | - | TGTGCCAGCAGTCGCAAAGCGGGAGGGCCCAACGAGCAGTACTTC | CASSRKAGGPNEQYF
- | TRBJ2-5 | 13 | TRBV18 | once | TGTGCCAGCTCACCGGGGGGGCAGAAGACCCAGTACTTC | CASSPGGQKTQYF
- | TRBJ2-7 | 14 | TRBV7-2 | - | TGTGCCAGCAGCTTAGTCGGCCTAGCGCTCGAGCAGTACTTC | CASSLVGLALEQYF
TRBD1 | TRBJ2-7 | 17 | TRBV6-1 | - | TGTGCCAGCAGTGAAGCGCTTGGGACAGAGAGCTCCTACGAGCAGTACTTC | CASSEALGTESSYEQYF
- | TRBJ1-1 | 14 | TRBV6-2/TRBV6-3 | - | TGTGCCAGCAGTTACCTGTCCATGAACACTGAAGCTTTCTTT | CASSYLSMNTEAFF
- | TRBJ2-7 | 20 | TRBV27 | - | TGTGCCAGCAGTGGCCTGCGTCTCCCAGAATCAGGACTGCATTCCTACGAGCAGTACTTC | CASSGLRLPESGLHSYEQYF
TRBD1 | TRBJ2-1 | 16 | TRBV24-1 | once | TGTGCCACCAGTGACACTCGACAGGGGAAGGTCAATGAGCAGTTCTTC | CATSDTRQGKVNEQFF
- | TRBJ2-5 | 14 | TRBV5-6 | - | TGTGCCAGCAGCTTGACTACCACCGCGATGGCCCAGTACTTC | CASSLTTTAMAQYF
TRBD2 | TRBJ2-7 | 16 | TRBV5-1 | once | TGCGCCAGCAGCTTGGCTAGCGGGAGTCGCTCCTACGAGCAGTACTTC | CASSLASGSRSYEQYF
- | TRBJ1-5 | 12 | TRBV19 | - | TGTGCCAGTACGGGGGGCAATCAGCCCCAGCATTTT | CASTGGNQPQHF
- | TRBJ1-5 | 13 | TRBV29-1 | - | TGCAGCGTTGGGTTCGGGCCAGATCAGCCCCAGCATTTT | CSVGFGPDQPQHF
- | TRBJ2-3 | 11 | TRBV29-1 | few | TGCAGCGTTGAAAGGAGCGTGTCGCAGTATTTT | CSVERSVSQYF
- | TRBJ1-1 | 14 | TRBV30 | - | TGTGCCTGGAGGGGCGTACCTGAGAACACTGAAGCTTTCTTT | CAWRGVPENTEAFF
- | TRBJ2-1 | 12 | TRBV3-1/TRBV3-2 | - | TGTGCCAGCAGCCTTACTAGAGATGAGCAGTTCTTC | CASSLTRDEQFF
TRBD2 | TRBJ2-1 | 15 | TRBV5-8 | few | TGTGCCAGCAGCCCCCGACTAGCGAACCACAATGAGCAGTTCTTC | CASSPRLANHNEQFF
- | TRBJ2-1 | 15 | TRBV2 | few | TGTGCCAGCAGTCCAAACGACTTCTCCTACAATGAGCAGTTCTTC | CASSPNDFSYNEQFF
TRBD1 | TRBJ1-2 | 13 | TRBV7-9 | once | TGTGCCAGCAGTCGGGACAGCCGCTATGGCTACACCTTC | CASSRDSRYGYTF
- | TRBJ1-5 | 15 | TRBV7-2 | - | TGTGCCAGCAGCTTACATCTCGGAAACAATCAGCCCCAGCATTTT | CASSLHLGNNQPQHF
- | TRBJ2-2 | 12 | TRBV12-5 | - | TGTGCTAGTGGTTTCCAGGTGGGGGAGCTGTTTTTT | CASGFQVGELFF